The following is a T cell receptor (beta chain) sequence with its context. Its antigen is as yet unknown. Sequencing used immunoSEQ v3. Libraries were sequenced to 2 million to 2.5 million read pairs (survey) or roughly 4.5-6 million (deep). Measured with immunoSEQ multiplex PCR; TCRdb has only the in-frame clones, and not every one. The data contain roughly 60,000 clones, more than 60% of them singletons. This entry belongs to a study of TIL therapy for anti-PD-1-resistant metastatic lung cancer. Study-wide background: Median tumor PD-L1 proportion score was roughly 6%.

Time point indicated: pre-treatment sample, taken before nivolumab and TIL therapy. Stage 4 NSCLC adults joined between 2017 and January 2020. The germline V gene encodes CDR1 MDHEN and CDR2 SYDVKM. V lost 5 bases and J 2 bases, leaving 15 bases between the germline ends. The CDR3 has 15 residues. Study findings and constraints: Infused TIL clonotypes partially replaced the baseline blood repertoire, then decayed over months.

This TCR came from a person aged 25-85 years with non-small cell lung cancer. The sequenced sample was blood, obtained at baseline. V and J are TRBV28 and TRBJ2-5; possibly TRBD1 for D (5 bases). CDR3 in DNA: TGTGCCAGCAGTGTATCAGGGTTAGGTCAAGAGACCCAGTACTTC. The encoded protein is CASSVSGLGQETQYF.